The present entry profiles one TCR beta chain with its context. Its antigen is still unknown. This entry belongs to a study of T cells in Graves' hyperthyroidism and ophthalmopathy. The wider study: Pretreatment peripheral blood was obtained at initial diagnosis.

Diagnosis relied on clinical symptoms, serum thyroxine and TRAb, thyroid ultrasound and orbital computed tomography. Isolation of PBMCs was performed on 8 to 10 ml fresh peripheral blood. Amplified TCR beta CDR3 regions came from RNA transcripts. Carried out on the TCR CDR3, a first-round RT-PCR used the HTBI primer set. TCRdb re-derived calls from the multiplex PCR reads in MiXCR, one entry per CDR3 protein. The sample yields about 59,000 distinct CDR3 sequences, about 57% seen once. The germline V gene encodes CDR1 WSHSY and CDR2 SAAADI. This CDR3 is built from 17 residues. Trimming at V came to 6 bases and at J to 2 bases, leaving 15 bases not matched to a gene. Study conclusions and caveats: Separating ophthalmopathy from stable hyperthyroidism was achieved by a 13 V-J model.

This chain links TRBV10-2 with TRBJ2-5, with 7 bases identical to TRBD1. This TCR derives from a woman in her fifties or sixties with Graves' ophthalmopathy. The specimen sequenced was blood. CDR3 residues: CASSRWGCGTEQETQYF. CDR3 coding DNA: TGCGCCAGCAGCCGCTGGGGTTGTGGGACAGAACAAGAGACCCAGTACTTC.